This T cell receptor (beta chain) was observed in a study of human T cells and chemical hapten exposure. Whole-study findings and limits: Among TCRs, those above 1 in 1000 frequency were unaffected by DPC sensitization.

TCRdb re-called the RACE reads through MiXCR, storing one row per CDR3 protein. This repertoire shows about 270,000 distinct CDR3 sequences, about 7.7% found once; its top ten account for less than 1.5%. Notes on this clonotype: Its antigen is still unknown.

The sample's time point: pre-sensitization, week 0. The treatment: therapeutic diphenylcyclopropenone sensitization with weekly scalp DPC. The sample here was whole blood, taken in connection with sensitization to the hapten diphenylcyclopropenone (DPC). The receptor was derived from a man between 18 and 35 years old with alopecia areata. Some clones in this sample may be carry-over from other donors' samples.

Here the CDR3 reads CATGETGARPQYF. DNA of the CDR3: TGCGCCACGGGGGAGACAGGCGCCCGGCCGCAGTATTTT. This sequence joins TRBV5-1 and TRBJ2-3; D possibly uses TRBD1 or TRBD2 (6 bases each). Trimming left V 9 bases short and J 10 bases short, with 21 bases between. CDR3 size: 13 residues. Germline CDR1 is SGHRS and CDR2 is YFSETQ.